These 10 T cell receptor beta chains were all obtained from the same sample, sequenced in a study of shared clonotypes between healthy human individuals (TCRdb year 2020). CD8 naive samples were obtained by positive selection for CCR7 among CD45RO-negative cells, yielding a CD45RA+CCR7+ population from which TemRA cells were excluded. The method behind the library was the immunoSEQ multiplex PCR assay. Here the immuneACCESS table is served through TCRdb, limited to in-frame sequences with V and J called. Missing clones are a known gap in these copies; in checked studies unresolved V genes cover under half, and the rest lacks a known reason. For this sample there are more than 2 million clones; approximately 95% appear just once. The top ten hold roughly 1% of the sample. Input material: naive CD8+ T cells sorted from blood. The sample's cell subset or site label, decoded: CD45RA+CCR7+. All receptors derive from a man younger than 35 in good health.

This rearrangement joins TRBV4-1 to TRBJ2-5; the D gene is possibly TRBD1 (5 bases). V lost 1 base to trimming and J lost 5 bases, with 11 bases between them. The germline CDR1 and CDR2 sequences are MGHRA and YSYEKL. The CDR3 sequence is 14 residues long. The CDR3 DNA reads TGCGCCAGCAGCCAAGTTCACTCAGGGGAGACCCAGTACTTC. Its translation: CASSQVHSGETQYF.

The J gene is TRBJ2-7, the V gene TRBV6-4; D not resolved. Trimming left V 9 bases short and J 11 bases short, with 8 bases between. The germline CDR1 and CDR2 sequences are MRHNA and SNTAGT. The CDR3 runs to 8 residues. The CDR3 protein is CARAVEYF. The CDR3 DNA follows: TGTGCCAGGGCCGTCGAGTACTTC.

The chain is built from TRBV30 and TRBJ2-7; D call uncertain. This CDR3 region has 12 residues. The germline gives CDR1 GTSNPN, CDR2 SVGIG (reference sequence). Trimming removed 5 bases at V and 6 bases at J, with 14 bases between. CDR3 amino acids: CAWDLFGSEQYF. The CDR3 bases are TGTGCCTGGGACCTTTTCGGTAGCGAGCAGTACTTC.

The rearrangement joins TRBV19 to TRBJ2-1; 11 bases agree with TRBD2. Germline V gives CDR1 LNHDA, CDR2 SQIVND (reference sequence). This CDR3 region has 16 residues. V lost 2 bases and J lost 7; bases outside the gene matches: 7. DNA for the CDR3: TGTGCCAGTAGTATACGTCCGGGACTAGCGGTTAATGAGCAGTTCTTC. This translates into CASSIRPGLAVNEQFF.

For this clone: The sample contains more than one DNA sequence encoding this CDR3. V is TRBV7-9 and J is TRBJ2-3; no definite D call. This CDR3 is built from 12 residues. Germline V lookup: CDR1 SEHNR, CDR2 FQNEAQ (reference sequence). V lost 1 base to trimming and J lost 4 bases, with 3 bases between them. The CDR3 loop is CASSLDPDTQYF. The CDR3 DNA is TGTGCCAGCAGCTTAGACCCAGATACGCAGTATTTT. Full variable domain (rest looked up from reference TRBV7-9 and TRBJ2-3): DTGVSQNPRHKITKRGQNVTFRCDPISEHNRLYWYRQTLGQGPEFLTYFQNEAQLEKSRLLSDRFSAERPKGSFSTLEIQRTEQGDSAMYLCASSLDPDTQYFGPGTRLTVL.

This chain's CDR3 is CASTPGSSYNSPLHF. CDR3 DNA: TGTGCCAGCACCCCGGGAAGCTCCTATAATTCACCCCTCCACTTT. The chain links TRBV28 to TRBJ1-6; D remains unclear. The CDR3 has 15 amino acids. Trimming removed 7 bases at V and 0 bases at J, with 10 bases between. CDR1 is MDHEN, CDR2 SYDVKM, per germline.

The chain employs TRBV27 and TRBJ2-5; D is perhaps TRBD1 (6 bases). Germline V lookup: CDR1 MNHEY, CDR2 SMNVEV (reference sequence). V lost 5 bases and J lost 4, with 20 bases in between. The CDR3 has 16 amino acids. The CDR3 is CASSVIPGVEGETQYF. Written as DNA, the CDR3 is TGTGCCAGCAGTGTCATTCCAGGGGTGGAAGGAGAGACCCAGTACTTC.

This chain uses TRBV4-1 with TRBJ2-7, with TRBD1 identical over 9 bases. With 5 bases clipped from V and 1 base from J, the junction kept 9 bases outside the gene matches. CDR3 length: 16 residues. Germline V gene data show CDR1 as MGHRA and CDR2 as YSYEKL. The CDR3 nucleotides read TGCGCCAGCAGCTTAGGGGGGACAGGGTGGTCCTACGAGCAGTACTTC. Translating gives CASSLGGTGWSYEQYF.

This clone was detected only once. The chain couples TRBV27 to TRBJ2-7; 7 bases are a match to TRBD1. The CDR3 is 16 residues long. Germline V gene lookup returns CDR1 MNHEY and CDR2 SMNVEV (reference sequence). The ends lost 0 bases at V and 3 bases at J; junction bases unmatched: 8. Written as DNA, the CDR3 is TGTGCCAGCAGTTTATCCGTCGGGGACAGCGTCTACGAGCAGTACTTC. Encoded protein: CASSLSVGDSVYEQYF.

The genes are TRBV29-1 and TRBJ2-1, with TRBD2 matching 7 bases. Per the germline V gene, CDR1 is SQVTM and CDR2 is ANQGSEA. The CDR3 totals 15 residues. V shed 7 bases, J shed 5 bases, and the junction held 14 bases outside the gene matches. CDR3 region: CSAPRREWGDNEQFF. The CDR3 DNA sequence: TGCAGCGCCCCCCGGCGGGAGTGGGGGGACAATGAGCAGTTCTTC.